The T cell receptor beta chain under discussion was sequenced for a study of glioma-infiltrating T cells after dendritic cell vaccination. Background on the study: At biweekly intervals, patients got three intradermal dendritic cell vaccine injections.

With 6 bases clipped from V and 4 bases from J, the junction kept 7 bases outside the gene matches. Germline-derived CDR1 and CDR2 are SGHVS and FNYEAQ. The CDR3 contains 14 residues. Profiled with immunoSEQ multiplex PCR; TCRdb holds only in-frame clones, not every one. The table shows 55,000 to 70,000 clones, with around 83% occurring only once. The chain uses TRBV7-6 and TRBJ2-3; 7 nucleotides align to TRBD2. The sequenced sample was blood, obtained before dendritic cell vaccination. This TCR derives from a human donor with glioblastoma. The CDR3 DNA sequence: TGTGCCAGCAGACGGCTTGGGGGGGCAGATACGCAGTATTTT. This translates into CASRRLGGADTQYF.